The 26 T cell receptor beta chains given below trace back to one sample, sequenced in a study of blood T cells in healthy people across ages. With a J-beta primer mix and a sample-barcoded 5' primer, a second PCR ran roughly 7 to 11 cycles. TCRdb reprocessed the 5' RACE reads via MiXCR and lists one record per CDR3 protein. Of more than 750,000 distinct CDR3 sequences in the sample, just under 30% were seen once. These data also featured in a second study, about T cells of mothers and their children.

The source material was blood. The receptors shown here come from a woman in her thirties or forties in good health.

The chain couples TRBV15 to TRBJ1-4; tentative D call: TRBD1 (5 bases). V was clipped by 0 bases and J by 8 bases, with 13 bases between them. The germline CDR1 and CDR2 sequences are LNHNV and YYDKDF (reference sequence). CDR3 length equals 15 residues. The CDR3 DNA reads TGTGCCACCAGCAGAGATCTGGGGGTGATGGAAAAACTGTTTTTT. Protein product: CATSRDLGVMEKLFF.

The chain combines TRBV4-3 with TRBJ1-2, with TRBD1 matching 9 bases. The CDR3 has 15 amino acids. Looked up from germline, CDR1 is LGHNA and CDR2 is YSLEER. J lost 5 bases, V lost 1 base, and 5 bases had no gene match. The CDR3 spells CASSQAGTGRYGYTF. CDR3 in DNA: TGCGCCAGCAGCCAAGCTGGGACAGGGCGATATGGCTACACCTTC.

The CDR3 DNA sequence: TGCGCCAGCAGCCATCCTACTGGGAGGCAGTACTTC. Amino acid sequence: CASSHPTGRQYF. The chain has TRBV4-1 and TRBJ2-7; perhaps TRBD2 as D (5 bases). The CDR3 has 12 residues. The germline V and J ends were trimmed by 3 bases and 9 bases, with 12 bases remaining between them. In germline, CDR1 is MGHRA, CDR2 YSYEKL.

This clonotype came up many times. V and J are TRBV28 and TRBJ2-7; D is perhaps TRBD1 (5 bases). CDR3 length equals 13 residues. Germline CDR1 MDHEN, CDR2 SYDVKM. CDR3 bases: TGTGCAGCGCAGGGTTCCCCACTCTACGAGCAGTACTTC. Encoded protein: CAAQGSPLYEQYF.

This chain uses TRBV27 with TRBJ1-1; D gene ambiguous. CDR1 and CDR2 from the germline V gene are MNHEY and SMNVEV (reference sequence). The CDR3 runs to 15 residues. Trimming stripped 6 bases from V and 6 bases from J, with 20 bases between. CDR3: CASRTYTTGSPEAFF. For the CDR3, the DNA is TGTGCCAGCAGAACGTACACTACCGGGAGCCCTGAAGCTTTCTTT.

This clonotype was seen a handful of times. This chain joins TRBV12-3 or TRBV12-4 and TRBJ1-2; 9 bases fit TRBD1. V lost 1 base, J lost 4 bases, and 4 bases stayed unmatched. The CDR3 consists of 15 residues. The CDR3 loop reads CASSLGTGVGYGYTF. Written as DNA, the CDR3 is TGTGCCAGCAGTTTAGGGACAGGGGTAGGCTATGGCTACACCTTC.

J is TRBJ1-1 and V is TRBV7-2, with a tentative D call TRBD1 (5 bases). The CDR3 loop spans 12 amino acids. Looked up from germline, CDR1 is SGHTA and CDR2 is FQGNSA. Trimming pared 3 bases from V and 8 bases from J, leaving 10 bases between. The chain's CDR3 is CASSFVGVEAFF. The CDR3 DNA follows: TGTGCCAGCAGCTTCGTGGGGGTCGAAGCTTTCTTT.

This clonotype occurred a few times. The rearrangement uses TRBV5-1 and TRBJ1-6, with TRBD1 matching 7 bases. CDR3 length: 15 amino acids. Per germline, CDR1 SGHRS and CDR2 YFSETQ. The ends lost 4 bases at V and 12 bases at J; junction bases unmatched: 13. For the CDR3, the DNA is TGCGCCAGCAGCGGGCGACAGGGCAAGGGGTTACCCCTCCACTTT. It is translated as CASSGRQGKGLPLHF. Looking up the rest from reference TRBV5-1 and TRBJ1-6 gives the full variable domain: KAGVTQTPRYLIKTRGQQVTLSCSPISGHRSVSWYQQTPGQGLQFLFEYFSETQRNKGNFPGRFSGRQFSNSRSEMNVSTLELGDSALYLCASSGRQGKGLPLHFGNGTRLTVT.

This rearrangement joins TRBV6-6 to TRBJ1-4, with 9 bases lining up with TRBD1. Germline V gene sequence: CDR1 MNHNY, CDR2 SVGAGI (reference sequence). V gave up 4 bases and J gave up 6 bases; unmatched junction bases: 6. The CDR3 sequence is 15 residues long. CDR3 nucleotides: TGTGCCAGCAGTTCGGACAGGGGAGGTGATGAAAAACTGTTTTTT. Translated, it gives CASSSDRGGDEKLFF.

This clonotype was observed a handful of times. This sequence joins TRBV5-5 and TRBJ1-6, with a tentative D call TRBD1 (6 bases). The ends were cut back, 0 bases at V and 10 bases at J, with 14 bases in the middle. Germline V gene sequence: CDR1 SGHKS, CDR2 YYEKEE (reference sequence). The CDR3 spans 15 residues. CDR3 DNA sequence: TGTGCCAGCAGCTTGGATGGTCACAGGGACTCACCCCTCCACTTT. The encoded protein is CASSLDGHRDSPLHF.

The gene calls are TRBV20-1 and TRBJ2-3; 8 positions agree with TRBD1. The germline CDR1 and CDR2 sequences are DFQATT and SNEGSKA (reference sequence). CDR3 length equals 17 residues. The V and J ends lost 0 bases and 4 bases, in that order; junction bases with no gene match: 12. CDR3 DNA: TGCAGTGCTAGAGATTTCGGAACAGGGGGGAGTTCAGATACGCAGTATTTT. Protein product: CSARDFGTGGSSDTQYF.

The J gene is TRBJ1-2, the V gene TRBV30, with TRBD1 identical over 7 bases. This CDR3 has 12 residues. Germline trimming cut 0 bases from V and 7 bases from J; bases unmatched to any gene: 2. Germline values: CDR1 GTSNPN, CDR2 SVGIG (reference sequence). Written as DNA, the CDR3 is TGTGCCTGGAGTGTAGACAGGGCTGGCTACACCTTC. Protein: CAWSVDRAGYTF. Based on the CDR3 plus reference TRBV30 and TRBJ1-2, the full variable domain is SQTIHQWPATLVQPVGSPLSLECTVEGTSNPNLYWYRQAAGRGLQLLFYSVGIGQISSEVPQNLSASRPQDRQFILSSKKLLLSDSGFYLCAWSVDRAGYTFGSGTRLTVV.

This clonotype was seen at least ten times. The V gene is TRBV20-1, the J gene TRBJ2-5, with a tentative D call TRBD1 (6 bases). The DNA end is more similar to TRBJ2-7, so the J call may be wrong. The CDR3 is 15 residues long. Germline V lookup: CDR1 DFQATT, CDR2 SNEGSKA (reference sequence). The CDR3 spells CSARDGERGLPEQYF. CDR3 coding DNA: TGCAGTGCTAGAGATGGGGAGAGGGGGTTACCCGAGCAGTACTTC.

The chain joins TRBV20-1 to TRBJ1-5; perhaps TRBD1 as D (6 bases). CDR1 and CDR2 (germline): DFQATT, SNEGSKA (reference sequence). This CDR3 has 14 residues. V was cut by 7 bases and J by 1 base, with 14 bases left in between. The CDR3 DNA follows: TGCAGTGTAGGTGGGCAGGGGAGCAATCAGCCCCAGCATTTT. Encoded protein: CSVGGQGSNQPQHF.

This clonotype has a handful of counts. V usage is TRBV19 and J usage is TRBJ2-3; 7 nucleotides agree with TRBD1. Germline lookup yields CDR1 LNHDA and CDR2 SQIVND (reference sequence). CDR3 length: 16 amino acids. V lost 1 base to trimming and J lost 0 bases; unmatched junction nucleotides: 4. The CDR3 spells CASSIGTGTSTDTQYF. CDR3 DNA sequence: TGTGCCAGTAGTATAGGGACAGGCACTAGCACAGATACGCAGTATTTT.

This chain uses TRBV15 with TRBJ1-2; unclear D gene. This CDR3 has 15 residues. Germline loops: CDR1 LNHNV, CDR2 YYDKDF (reference sequence). V was cut by 0 bases and J by 8 bases, with 16 bases left in between. CDR3 nucleotides: TGTGCCACCAGCAGAGATCCAAGCAGGATGTTGGGCTACACCTTC. Translated, it gives CATSRDPSRMLGYTF.

In its sample, this clonotype was seen a few times. One junction end does not reproduce the germline sequence, and a read error may be involved. V gene TRBV5-1 combines with J gene TRBJ2-6; D not resolved. Germline CDR1 reads SGHRS; CDR2 reads YFSETQ. This CDR3 region has 14 residues. CDR3 DNA sequence: TGCGCCGGCAGCGAGGCGCCTGGGGCCAACGTCCTGACTTTC. Its translation: CAGSEAPGANVLTF.

The rearrangement links TRBV28 to TRBJ1-5, with D possibly matching TRBD1 (6 bases). The CDR3 spans 16 residues. The germline V and J ends were trimmed by 4 bases and 6 bases, with 19 bases remaining between them. From germline, CDR1 is MDHEN and CDR2 SYDVKM. The CDR3 DNA is TGTGCCAGCAGTTCCCAGGCACAGGGAGGCGGTCAGCCCCAGCATTTT. Translated: CASSSQAQGGGQPQHF.

In regard to this clonotype: A much larger clone sits a single nucleotide away, making a read error possible. The chain links TRBV7-3 to TRBJ2-1; 8 bases line up with TRBD1. The CDR3 loop spans 13 amino acids. V shed 4 bases, J shed 13 bases, and the junction held 9 bases outside the gene matches. Germline V lookup: CDR1 SGHTA, CDR2 FQGTGA. CDR3: CASSSNRGETQFF. CDR3 DNA: TGTGCCAGCAGCTCGAACAGGGGGGAGACCCAGTTCTTC.

The V and J genes are TRBV6-5 and TRBJ2-4, with D possibly being TRBD1 (5 bases). This CDR3 spans 14 amino acids. Germline lookup yields CDR1 MNHEY and CDR2 SVGAGI. V dropped 6 bases and J dropped 5 bases, with 14 bases sitting between them. The chain's CDR3 is CASSHKGSQNIQYF. The CDR3 coding sequence is TGTGCCAGCAGCCACAAGGGGTCCCAAAACATTCAGTACTTC.

With regard to this clonotype: The junction differs from germline at one of its ends, possibly a read error. This chain connects TRBV28 to TRBJ2-3; the match to TRBD2 covers 8 bases. CDR3 size: 17 residues. Germline V lookup: CDR1 MDHEN, CDR2 SYDVKM. DNA of the CDR3: TGTGTCAGCCCCCCGGGACTAGGAGGTCAAAGCACAGATACGCAGTATTTT. This encodes CVSPPGLGGQSTDTQYF.

Ten or more counts support this clonotype. This sequence joins TRBV6-6 and TRBJ1-1; D is perhaps TRBD1 (5 bases). The V gene's germline CDR1 is MNHNY and CDR2 SVGAGI (reference sequence). CDR3 length: 15 residues. The V end lost 0 bases, the J end lost 1 base, and 9 bases lay between the germline ends. The CDR3 sequence is CASSYSRVANTEAFF. The CDR3 coding sequence is TGTGCCAGCAGTTACTCCAGGGTGGCGAACACTGAAGCTTTCTTT.

CDR3 in amino acids: CASSQDKRTIQYF. As DNA, the CDR3 is TGCGCCAGCAGCCAAGATAAGAGGACTATTCAGTACTTC. The V and J genes are TRBV4-1 and TRBJ2-4; tentatively, D is TRBD2 (5 bases). The CDR3 extends over 13 amino acids. Germline CDR1 reads MGHRA; CDR2 reads YSYEKL. With 0 bases removed from V and 10 bases from J, the gap between germline ends came to 10 bases.

In this sample, this clonotype turned up a few times. This may come from a read error, since a much larger clone is one base off. This chain joins TRBV10-3 and TRBJ1-2; 9 bases agree with TRBD1. Per the germline V gene, CDR1 is ENHRY and CDR2 is SYGVKD. The CDR3 has 12 residues. Germline trimming cut 8 bases from V and 6 bases from J; bases unmatched to any gene: 4. CDR3 in DNA: TGTGCCATCGCCGGGACAGGGCATGGCTACACCTTC. It translates to CAIAGTGHGYTF.

The chain has TRBV6-2 or TRBV6-3 and TRBJ1-5; 7 bases fit TRBD1. CDR1 MNHEY and CDR2 SVGEGT come from the germline V gene. J lost 8 bases, V lost 5 bases, and 6 bases had no gene match. This CDR3 comprises 13 residues. For the CDR3, the DNA is TGTGCCAGCAGTCGACAGGGAGTGGAGCCCCAGCATTTT. Amino acid sequence: CASSRQGVEPQHF.

This clonotype was detected a few times. Just one base apart from a much larger clone, this may be a read error. The chain couples TRBV18 to TRBJ2-5; TRBD1 agrees at 7 bases. Trimming at V came to 5 bases and at J to 7 bases, leaving 10 bases not matched to a gene. This CDR3 has 14 amino acids. Germline V gene data show CDR1 as KGHSH and CDR2 as LQKENI. The CDR3 DNA follows: TGTGCCAGCTCATCGACAGGGTTTGGAGGGACCCAGTACTTC. This translates into CASSSTGFGGTQYF. Full variable domain (rest looked up from reference TRBV18 and TRBJ2-5): NAGVMQNPRHLVRRRGQEARLRCSPMKGHSHVYWYRQLPEEGLKFMVYLQKENIIDESGMPKERFSAEFPKEGPSILRIQQVVRGDSAAYFCASSSTGFGGTQYFGPGTRLLVL.